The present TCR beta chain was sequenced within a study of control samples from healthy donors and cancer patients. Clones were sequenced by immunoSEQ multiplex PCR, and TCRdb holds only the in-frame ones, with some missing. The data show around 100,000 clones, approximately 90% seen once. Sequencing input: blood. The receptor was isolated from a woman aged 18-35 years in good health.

Here the CDR3 DNA reads TGTGCCAGCAGCCCCGGAACCCCCGGAGGGGGATCTGGAAACACCATATATTTT. This gives the protein CASSPGTPGGGSGNTIYF. The chain couples TRBV9 to TRBJ1-3, with a tentative D call TRBD1 (6 bases). The CDR3 spans 18 residues. Germline CDR1 SGDLS, CDR2 YYNGEE. V lost 4 bases, J lost 1 base, and 21 bases lay in between.